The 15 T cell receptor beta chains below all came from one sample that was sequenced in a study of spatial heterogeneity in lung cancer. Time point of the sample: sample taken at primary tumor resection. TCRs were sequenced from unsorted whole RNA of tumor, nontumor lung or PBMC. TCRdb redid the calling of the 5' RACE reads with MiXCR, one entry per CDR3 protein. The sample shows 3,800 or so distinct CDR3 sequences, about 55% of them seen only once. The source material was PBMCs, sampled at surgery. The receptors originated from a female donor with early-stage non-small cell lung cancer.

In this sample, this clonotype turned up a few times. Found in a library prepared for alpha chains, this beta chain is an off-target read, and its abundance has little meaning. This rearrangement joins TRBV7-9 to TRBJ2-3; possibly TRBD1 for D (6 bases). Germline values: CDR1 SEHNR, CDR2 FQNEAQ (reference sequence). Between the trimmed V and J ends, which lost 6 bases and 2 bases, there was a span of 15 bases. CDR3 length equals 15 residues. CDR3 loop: CASRPTTGHTDTQYF. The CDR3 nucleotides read TGTGCCAGCAGACCCACGACAGGACACACAGATACGCAGTATTTT.

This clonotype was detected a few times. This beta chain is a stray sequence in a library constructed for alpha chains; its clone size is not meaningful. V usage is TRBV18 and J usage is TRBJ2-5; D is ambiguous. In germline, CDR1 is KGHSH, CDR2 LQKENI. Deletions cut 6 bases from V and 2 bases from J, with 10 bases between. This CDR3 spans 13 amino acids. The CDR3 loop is CASSPFSQETQYF. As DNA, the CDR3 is TGTGCCAGCTCCCCCTTCAGTCAAGAGACCCAGTACTTC.

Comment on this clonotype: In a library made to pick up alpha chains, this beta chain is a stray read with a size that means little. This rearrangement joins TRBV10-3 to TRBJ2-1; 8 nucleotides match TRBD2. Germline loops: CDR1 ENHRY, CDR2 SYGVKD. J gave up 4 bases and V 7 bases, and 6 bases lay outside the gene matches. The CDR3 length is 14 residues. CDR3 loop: CAINSREDYNEQFF. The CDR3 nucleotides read TGTGCCATCAACTCGCGGGAGGATTACAATGAGCAGTTCTTC.

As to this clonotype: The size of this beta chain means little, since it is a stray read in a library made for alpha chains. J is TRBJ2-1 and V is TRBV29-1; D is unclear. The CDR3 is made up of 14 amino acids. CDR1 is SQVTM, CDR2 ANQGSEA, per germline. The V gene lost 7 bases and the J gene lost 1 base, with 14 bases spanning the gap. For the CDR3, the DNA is TGCAGCGCTATGGACGGCGGTTCCTACAATGAGCAGTTCTTC. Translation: CSAMDGGSYNEQFF.

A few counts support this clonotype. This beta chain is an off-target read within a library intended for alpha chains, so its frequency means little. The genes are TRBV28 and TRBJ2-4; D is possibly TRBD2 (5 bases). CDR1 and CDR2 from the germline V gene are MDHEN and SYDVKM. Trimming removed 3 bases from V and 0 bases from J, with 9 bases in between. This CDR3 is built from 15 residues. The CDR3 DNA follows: TGTGCCAGCAGTTTCGCTAGCTTAGCCAAAAACATTCAGTACTTC. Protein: CASSFASLAKNIQYF.

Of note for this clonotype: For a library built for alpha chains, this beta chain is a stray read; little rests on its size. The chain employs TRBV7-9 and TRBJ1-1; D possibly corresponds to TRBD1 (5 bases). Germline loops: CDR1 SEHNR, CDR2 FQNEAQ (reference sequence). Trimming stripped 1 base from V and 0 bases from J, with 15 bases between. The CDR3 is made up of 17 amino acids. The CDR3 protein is CASSLGWQGIMNTEAFF. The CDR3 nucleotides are TGTGCCAGCAGCTTAGGGTGGCAGGGAATAATGAACACTGAAGCTTTCTTT.

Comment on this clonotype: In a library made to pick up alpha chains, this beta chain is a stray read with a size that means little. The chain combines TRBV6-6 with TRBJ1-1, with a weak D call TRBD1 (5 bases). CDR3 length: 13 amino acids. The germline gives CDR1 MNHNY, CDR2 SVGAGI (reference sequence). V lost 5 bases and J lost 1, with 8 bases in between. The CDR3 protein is CASSSRENTEAFF. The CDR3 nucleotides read TGTGCCAGCAGTAGCAGGGAGAACACTGAAGCTTTCTTT.

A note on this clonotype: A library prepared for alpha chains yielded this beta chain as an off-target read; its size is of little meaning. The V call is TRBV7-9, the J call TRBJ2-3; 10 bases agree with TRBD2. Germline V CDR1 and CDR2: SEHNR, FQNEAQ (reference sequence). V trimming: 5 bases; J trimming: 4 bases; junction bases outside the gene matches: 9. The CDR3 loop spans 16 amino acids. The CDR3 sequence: CASSPKLAGLPDTQYF. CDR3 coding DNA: TGTGCCAGCAGCCCAAAACTAGCGGGACTGCCAGATACGCAGTATTTT.

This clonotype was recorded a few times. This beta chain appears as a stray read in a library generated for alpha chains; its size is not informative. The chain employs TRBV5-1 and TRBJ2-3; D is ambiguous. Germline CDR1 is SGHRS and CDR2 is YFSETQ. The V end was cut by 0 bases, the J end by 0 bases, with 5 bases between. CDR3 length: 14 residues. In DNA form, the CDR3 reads TGCGCCAGCAGCTTGGTCGCTAGCACAGATACGCAGTATTTT. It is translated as CASSLVASTDTQYF.

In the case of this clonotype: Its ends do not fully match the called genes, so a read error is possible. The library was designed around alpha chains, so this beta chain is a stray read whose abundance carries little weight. The CDR3 sequence: CATSDTGTSGANGQFF. The CDR3 DNA reads as TGTGCCACCAGTGATACCGGGACTAGCGGGGCAAATGGGCAGTTCTTC. The chain joins TRBV24-1 to TRBJ2-1; 13 bases agree with TRBD2. In germline, CDR1 is KGHDR, CDR2 SFDVKD. The CDR3 loop spans 16 amino acids.

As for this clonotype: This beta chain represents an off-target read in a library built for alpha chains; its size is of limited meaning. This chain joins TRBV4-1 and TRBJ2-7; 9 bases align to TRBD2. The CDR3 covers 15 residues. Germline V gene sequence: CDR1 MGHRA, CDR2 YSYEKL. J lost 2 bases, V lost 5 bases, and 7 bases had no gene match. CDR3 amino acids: CASSTIAGAPYEQYF. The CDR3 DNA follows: TGCGCCAGCAGCACCATAGCGGGAGCCCCCTACGAGCAGTACTTC.

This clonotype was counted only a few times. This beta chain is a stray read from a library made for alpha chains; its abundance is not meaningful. DNA for the CDR3: TGTGCCAGCAGCCACCCCCGGGGCAGCGGGCAAGAGACCCAGTACTTC. It specifies CASSHPRGSGQETQYF. This chain connects TRBV7-9 to TRBJ2-5; tentatively, D is TRBD2 (6 bases). Trimming shortened V by 5 bases and J by 2 bases, and 18 bases separated the two germline ends. CDR1 SEHNR and CDR2 FQNEAQ come from the germline V gene (reference sequence). The length of the CDR3 is 16 residues.

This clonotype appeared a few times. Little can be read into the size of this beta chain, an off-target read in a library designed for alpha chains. The CDR3 DNA sequence: TGCAGCGGGGCAGGGGTCCATGAGCAGTTCTTC. It translates to CSGAGVHEQFF. V and J are TRBV29-1 and TRBJ2-1; a weak D match, TRBD1 (6 bases). The CDR3 runs to 11 residues. Per germline, CDR1 SQVTM and CDR2 ANQGSEA. V was cut by 7 bases and J by 8 bases, with 12 bases left in between.

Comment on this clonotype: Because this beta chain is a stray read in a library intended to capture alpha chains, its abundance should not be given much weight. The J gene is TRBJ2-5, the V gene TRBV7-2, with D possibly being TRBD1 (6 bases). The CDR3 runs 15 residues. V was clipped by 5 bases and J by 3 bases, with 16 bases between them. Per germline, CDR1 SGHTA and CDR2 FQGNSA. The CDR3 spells CASSPEIQGKETQYF. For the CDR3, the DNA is TGTGCCAGCAGCCCAGAAATACAGGGTAAAGAGACCCAGTACTTC.

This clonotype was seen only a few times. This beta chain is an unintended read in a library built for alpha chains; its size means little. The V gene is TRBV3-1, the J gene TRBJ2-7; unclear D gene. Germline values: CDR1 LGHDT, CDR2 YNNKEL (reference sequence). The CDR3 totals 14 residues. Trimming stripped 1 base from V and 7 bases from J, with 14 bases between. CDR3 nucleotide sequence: TGTGCCAGCAGCCAAGCTGCCCAGGACCGGGAGCAGTACTTC. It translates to CASSQAAQDREQYF.